This T cell receptor beta chain is from a study of neurological immune-mediated disorders. Many counts were recorded for this clonotype. PBMCs stored at -80 C, numbering 2 million, were the origin of the unsorted libraries. MiXCR, applied by TCRdb to the 5' RACE reads, yields one record per CDR3 protein. The sample shows 81,000 or so distinct CDR3 sequences, less than 5.5% of them seen only once. Trimming pared 2 bases from V and 3 bases from J, leaving 11 bases between. Germline-derived CDR1 and CDR2 are SGHTA and FQGNSA. The CDR3 has 15 amino acids. This chain uses TRBV7-2 with TRBJ2-1; no reliable D call. Sequencing was carried out using PBMCs. This clonotype was sampled from a woman aged 25 to 39 with multiple sclerosis. The CDR3 loop is CASSLFGYFYNEQFF. CDR3 nucleotides: TGTGCCAGCAGCTTATTTGGCTACTTCTACAATGAGCAGTTCTTC.